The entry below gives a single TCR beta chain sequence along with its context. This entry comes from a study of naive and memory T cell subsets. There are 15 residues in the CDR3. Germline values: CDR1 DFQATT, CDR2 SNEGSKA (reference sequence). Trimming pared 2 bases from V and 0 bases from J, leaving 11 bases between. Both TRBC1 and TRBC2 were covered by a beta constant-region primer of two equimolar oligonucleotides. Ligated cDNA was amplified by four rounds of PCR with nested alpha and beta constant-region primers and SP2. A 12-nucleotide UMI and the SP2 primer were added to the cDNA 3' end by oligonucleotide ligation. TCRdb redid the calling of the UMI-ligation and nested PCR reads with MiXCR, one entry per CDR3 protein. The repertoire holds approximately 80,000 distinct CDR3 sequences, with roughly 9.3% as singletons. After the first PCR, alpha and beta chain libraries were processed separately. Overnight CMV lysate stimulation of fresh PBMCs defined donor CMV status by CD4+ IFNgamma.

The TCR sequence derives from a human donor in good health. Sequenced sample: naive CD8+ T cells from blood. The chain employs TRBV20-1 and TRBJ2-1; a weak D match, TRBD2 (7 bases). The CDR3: CSARRGGSSYNEQFF. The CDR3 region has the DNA TGCAGTGCTAGAAGGGGGGGGAGCTCCTACAATGAGCAGTTCTTC.